This T cell receptor (beta chain) was profiled in a study of cytomegalovirus exposure and HLA in healthy donors. Background on the study: According to later analysis, the same platform produced the 110 or so validation and several hundred first-cohort repertoires.

The assay was immunoSEQ multiplex PCR, and TCRdb's table has in-frame clones only and misses some. The data contain approximately 200,000 clones, 65% to 90% of them singletons. Study-level findings and limits: Researchers counted around 170 TCR beta chains as cytomegalovirus-associated. Among the CMV-associated chains, three were confirmed in vitro as specific for CMV antigens.

Concerning this clone: The antigen is unknown.

Per germline, CDR1 SGHNT and CDR2 YYREEE (reference sequence). Trimming took off 6 bases at V and 5 bases at J, with 18 bases between the two ends. The CDR3 runs 15 residues. Sequenced: PBMCs. This receptor was identified in a woman in her thirties in good health and CMV-seropositive. The genes are TRBV5-4 and TRBJ2-1; D might be TRBD1 (5 bases). In nucleotides, the CDR3 is TGTGCCAGCACCCTTGGGGCGTATGCACACAATGAGCAGTTCTTC. Protein product: CASTLGAYAHNEQFF.